The 19 T cell receptor beta chains listed next were all sequenced from one sample in a study of regulatory T cells in long-lasting Graves disease. As for time point: newly diagnosed GD, antithyroid drugs for less than 3 months. Preparation of the TCR library used RNA extracted from PBMCs. With iRepertoire HTBI primers and Arm-PCR of CDR3 regions, TCR beta libraries were built. TCRdb reprocessed the multiplex PCR reads with MiXCR, giving one entry per CDR3 protein. The sample holds under 800,000 distinct CDR3 sequences; roughly 15% are singletons and the top ten take 18%. These same data were also listed under a study on T cells in Graves' hyperthyroidism and ophthalmopathy.

The starting material was peripheral blood mononuclear cells (PBMCs), obtained at new diagnosis, from a patient treated with antithyroid drugs. The receptors derive from a woman in her thirties with Graves disease.

This clonotype has a handful of counts. J is TRBJ2-7 and V is TRBV20-1; D tentatively fits TRBD1 or TRBD2 (5 bases each). From germline, CDR1 is DFQATT and CDR2 SNEGSKA (reference sequence). CDR3 size: 12 residues. Trimming stripped 0 bases from V and 6 bases from J, with 9 bases between. This chain's CDR3 is CSARDQGREQYF. The CDR3 DNA follows: TGCAGTGCTAGAGATCAGGGACGCGAGCAGTACTTC.

This clonotype was detected only a few times. The chain employs TRBV10-3 and TRBJ2-1; 8 nucleotides agree with TRBD2. CDR3 length: 14 residues. The J segment lost 9 bases and the V segment lost 2 bases, leaving 6 bases of the junction unmatched. CDR1 ENHRY and CDR2 SYGVKD come from the germline V gene. The chain's CDR3 is CAISEREGSFEQFF. DNA of the CDR3: TGTGCCATCAGTGAGCGGGAGGGCAGCTTTGAGCAGTTCTTC.

This clonotype was seen ten or more times. This chain connects TRBV29-1 to TRBJ1-1; TRBD1 is a possible D gene (6 bases). The CDR3 is 13 amino acids. The V end was cut by 6 bases, the J end by 6 bases, with 17 bases between. Germline-derived CDR1 and CDR2 are SQVTM and ANQGSEA. In nucleotides, the CDR3 is TGCAGCGTCCACAGGGACCTCTGGGCTGAAGCTTTCTTT. Protein product: CSVHRDLWAEAFF.

This clonotype was observed at least ten times. The gene calls are TRBV27 and TRBJ1-6, with D uncertain. The CDR3 runs 12 residues. V was clipped by 3 bases and J by 10 bases, with 7 bases between them. CDR1 and CDR2 from the germline V gene are MNHEY and SMNVEV (reference sequence). CDR3 sequence (DNA): TGTGCCAGCAGTTTTTTTGGGTCACCCCTCCACTTT. As protein: CASSFFGSPLHF.

The rearrangement uses TRBV7-9 and TRBJ2-7, with 8 positions matching TRBD1. Germline V gives CDR1 SEHNR, CDR2 FQNEAQ (reference sequence). Trimming removed 6 bases from V and 3 bases from J; junction bases left unmatched: 7. The CDR3 totals 14 residues. The CDR3 DNA sequence: TGTGCCAGCAGAGATGGGACAGGTTACTACGAGCAGTACTTC. It specifies CASRDGTGYYEQYF.

This clonotype was counted between two and nine times. This chain connects TRBV28 to TRBJ1-5; a possible D gene is TRBD1 (5 bases). Germline values: CDR1 MDHEN, CDR2 SYDVKM. V shed 4 bases and J shed 4 bases, with 14 bases lying between them. This CDR3 is 15 amino acids long. CDR3 DNA: TGTGCCAGCAGTTCGGGACTTCAGGAGAATCAGCCCCAGCATTTT. Amino acid sequence: CASSSGLQENQPQHF.

This clonotype has a count of ten or more. The rearrangement uses TRBV12-3 or TRBV12-4 and TRBJ1-5; D is perhaps TRBD1 (5 bases). This CDR3 contains 16 residues. V lost 2 bases and J 1 base, leaving 12 bases between the germline ends. The CDR3 DNA sequence: TGTGCCAGCAGTTTAAATCGTGCAGGGAGCAATCAGCCCCAGCATTTT. Amino acids: CASSLNRAGSNQPQHF.

This clonotype came up many times. The V gene is TRBV12-3 or TRBV12-4, the J gene TRBJ1-1; 7 bases map to TRBD1. The CDR3 covers 15 residues. V gave up 6 bases and J gave up 0 bases; unmatched junction bases: 7. In nucleotides, the CDR3 is TGTGCCAGCAGCGGTGGGGGGACAGTGAACACTGAAGCTTTCTTT. Translation: CASSGGGTVNTEAFF.

This clonotype has just a few counts. The chain couples TRBV4-1 to TRBJ2-5; D might be TRBD2 (6 bases). The germline V and J ends were trimmed by 3 bases and 2 bases, with 13 bases remaining between them. This CDR3 contains 15 residues. CDR1 MGHRA and CDR2 YSYEKL come from the germline V gene. In nucleotides, the CDR3 is TGCGCCAGCAGCCACCCGGGACTGGGACAAGAGACCCAGTACTTC. Translation gives CASSHPGLGQETQYF.

Of note for this clonotype: It may be a read error: a sequence one base away is much more abundant. V gene TRBV2 combines with J gene TRBJ2-7; D is perhaps TRBD2 (5 bases). V lost 11 bases, J lost 5 bases, and 19 bases lay in between. Germline CDR1 is SNHLY and CDR2 is FYNNEI. There are 13 residues in the CDR3. The CDR3 loop reads CAAGRLGIHEQYF. The CDR3 DNA reads as TGTGCCGCGGGTAGACTTGGCATCCACGAGCAGTACTTC.

The chain has TRBV5-5 and TRBJ2-7, with 9 nucleotides matching TRBD1. Germline values: CDR1 SGHKS, CDR2 YYEKEE (reference sequence). Losses at the gene ends were 4 bases for V and 7 bases for J; bases not matched to a gene: 9. This CDR3 is built from 14 residues. CDR3 coding DNA: TGTGCCAGCAGCGTCACGGGACAGGGCTGGGAGCAGTACTTC. Protein: CASSVTGQGWEQYF. Full variable domain (rest looked up from reference TRBV5-5 and TRBJ2-7): DAGVTQSPTHLIKTRGQQVTLRCSPISGHKSVSWYQQVLGQGPQFIFQYYEKEERGRGNFPDRFSARQFPNYSSELNVNALLLGDSALYLCASSVTGQGWEQYFGPGTRLTVT.

In this sample, this clonotype turned up many times. The chain's CDR3 is CASKERDIPKETQYF. Here the CDR3 DNA reads TGTGCCAGTAAAGAGCGGGACATCCCCAAGGAGACCCAGTACTTC. This chain uses TRBV19 with TRBJ2-5; D may be TRBD2 (7 bases). Germline loops: CDR1 LNHDA, CDR2 SQIVND (reference sequence). The V end lost 7 bases, the J end lost 5 bases, and 20 bases lay between the germline ends. The CDR3 extends over 15 amino acids.

This clonotype was recorded many times. This sequence joins TRBV30 and TRBJ1-5; D is possibly TRBD1 (5 bases). The CDR3 is made up of 14 amino acids. Germline values: CDR1 GTSNPN, CDR2 SVGIG (reference sequence). The ends were cut back, 4 bases at V and 6 bases at J, with 16 bases in the middle. DNA of the CDR3: TGTGCCTGGACTGCTGGACATCTTGTTCAGCCCCAGCATTTT. Its translation is CAWTAGHLVQPQHF.

The chain joins TRBV6-5 to TRBJ1-4; D is uncertain. Per germline, CDR1 MNHEY and CDR2 SVGAGI. The CDR3 contains 14 residues. Trimming took 2 bases from V and 5 from J, leaving 9 bases between them. CDR3 DNA sequence: TGTGCCAGCAGTTACACGCAGGAAAATGAAAAACTGTTTTTT. Translation gives CASSYTQENEKLFF.

In this sample, this clonotype turned up many times. V gene TRBV28 combines with J gene TRBJ2-1; no clear D gene. The CDR3 is made up of 11 amino acids. The germline CDR1 and CDR2 sequences are MDHEN and SYDVKM. Trimming pared 6 bases from V and 7 bases from J, leaving 7 bases between. In DNA form, the CDR3 reads TGTGCCAGCAGGACGTGGAATGAGCAGTTCTTC. This encodes CASRTWNEQFF.

In this sample, this clonotype turned up a few times. DNA for the CDR3: TGTGCCAGCACCCAACTACCGCCCGACAGGCCCTACACAGATACGCAGTATTTT. Its protein product is CASTQLPPDRPYTDTQYF. The J gene is TRBJ2-3, the V gene TRBV7-6; possible D gene TRBD1, 6 bases. The CDR3 covers 18 residues. V was cut by 7 bases and J by 2 bases, with 25 bases left in between. CDR1 and CDR2 from the germline V gene are SGHVS and FNYEAQ.

This clonotype was picked up many times. The J gene is TRBJ1-2, the V gene TRBV7-8; perhaps TRBD1 as D (6 bases). V lost 5 bases and J lost 6, with 19 bases in between. Germline V lookup: CDR1 SGHVS, CDR2 FQNEAQ. The CDR3 spans 15 residues. CDR3 in amino acids: CASSTRDNRPHGYTF. CDR3 coding DNA: TGTGCCAGCAGCACCCGGGACAACCGACCTCATGGCTACACCTTC. Based on the CDR3 plus reference TRBV7-8 and TRBJ1-2, the full variable domain is GAGVSQSPRYKVAKRGQDVALRCDPISGHVSLFWYQQALGQGPEFLTYFQNEAQLDKSGLPSDRFFAERPEGSVSTLKIQRTQQEDSAVYLCASSTRDNRPHGYTFGSGTRLTVV.

The chain uses TRBV29-1 and TRBJ2-7; 8 nucleotides align to TRBD1. The V segment lost 2 bases and the J segment 7 bases; nucleotides outside the gene matches: 10. CDR3 length: 14 amino acids. In germline, CDR1 is SQVTM, CDR2 ANQGSEA. The CDR3 bases are TGCAGCGTTGAACCGGGACAGGTTGGTTGTGAGCAGTACTTC. Translation gives CSVEPGQVGCEQYF.

Ten or more counts support this clonotype. The V and J genes are TRBV2 and TRBJ2-2; possible D gene TRBD1, 7 bases. The V gene's germline CDR1 is SNHLY and CDR2 FYNNEI. Trimming removed 6 bases at V and 6 bases at J, with 14 bases between. This CDR3 has 14 residues. In DNA, the CDR3 is TGTGCCAGCAGGGAAACAGGGGAGGCCGGGGAGCTGTTTTTT. Protein product: CASRETGEAGELFF. The full variable domain, in which reference TRBV2 and TRBJ2-2 provide the parts outside the CDR3, is EPEVTQTPSHQVTQMGQEVILRCVPISNHLYFYWYRQILGQKVEFLVSFYNNEISEKSEIFDDQFSVERPDGSNFTLKIRSTKLEDSAMYFCASRETGEAGELFFGEGSRLTVL.